These 23 T cell receptor beta chains originate from one sample sequenced in a study of T cell responses to AZD1222 COVID-19 vaccine (dated by TCRdb to the early 2020s). Per the publication, the time point label means: about 28 days (+/-7) after the second vaccine dose. The library was generated by the immunoSEQ multiplex PCR assay. Not all clones reach the TCRdb copy of this immuneACCESS table, which keeps in-frame sequences only. Checked studies attribute under half of the gap to unresolved V genes and leave the rest unexplained. The sample has around 150,000 clones on record, around 92% of them singletons. Jointly, the top ten make up 3.5% to 4.5% of the sample. The material sequenced was peripheral blood, taken 28 days after the second AZD1222 dose. These receptor sequences come from an adult who received the AZD1222 COVID-19 vaccine.

V is TRBV13 and J is TRBJ2-7; D remains ambiguous. Deletions cut 5 bases from V and 3 bases from J, with 11 bases between. CDR1 is PRHDT and CDR2 is FYEKMQ in the germline V gene (reference sequence). There are 13 residues in the CDR3. DNA for the CDR3: TGTGCCAGCAGCGTAAGAATGGGCTACGAGCAGTACTTC. Its protein is CASSVRMGYEQYF.

The chain is built from TRBV29-1 and TRBJ2-7, with D tentatively TRBD2 (5 bases). The CDR3 has 13 amino acids. From germline, CDR1 is SQVTM and CDR2 ANQGSEA. V lost 4 bases, J lost 2 bases, and 12 bases lay in between. CDR3 sequence (DNA): TGCAGCGTTGCCCCGGGGTCTGCCTACGAGCAGTACTTC. Translated: CSVAPGSAYEQYF.

The CDR3 DNA follows: TGTGCCAGCAGCAAGCCTAGCTCCTACGAGCAGTACTTC. It yields the protein CASSKPSSYEQYF. The genes are TRBV7-9 and TRBJ2-7; D call uncertain. Germline assignment: CDR1 SEHNR and CDR2 FQNEAQ (reference sequence). There are 13 residues in the CDR3. Trimming shortened V by 5 bases and J by 0 bases, and 8 bases separated the two germline ends. Full variable domain (outside the CDR3, taken from reference TRBV7-9 and TRBJ2-7): DTGVSQNPRHKITKRGQNVTFRCDPISEHNRLYWYRQTLGQGPEFLTYFQNEAQLEKSRLLSDRFSAERPKGSFSTLEIQRTEQGDSAMYLCASSKPSSYEQYFGPGTRLTVT.

The chain links TRBV4-1 to TRBJ2-7, with TRBD1 as a possible D gene (6 bases). The germline V gene encodes CDR1 MGHRA and CDR2 YSYEKL. Trimming removed 4 bases from V and 0 bases from J, with 13 bases in between. The CDR3 is made up of 15 amino acids. CDR3 in amino acids: CASSPGQRSSYEQYF. DNA of the CDR3: TGCGCCAGCAGCCCCGGACAGAGAAGCTCCTACGAGCAGTACTTC.

V gene TRBV4-1 combines with J gene TRBJ2-2, with D tentatively TRBD2 (6 bases). V was cut by 0 bases and J by 5 bases, with 13 bases left in between. CDR1 and CDR2 from the germline V gene are MGHRA and YSYEKL. The CDR3 is made up of 16 amino acids. The CDR3 nucleotides are TGCGCCAGCAGCCAAGAGAAGCGGGTCACGACCGGGGAGCTGTTTTTT. Translating it yields CASSQEKRVTTGELFF.

The CDR3 reads CASVRPLTGELFF. As DNA, the CDR3 is TGTGCCAGCGTTAGGCCTCTCACCGGGGAGCTGTTTTTT. V usage is TRBV2 and J usage is TRBJ2-2; D gene uncertain. There are 13 residues in the CDR3. From germline, CDR1 is SNHLY and CDR2 FYNNEI. V was cut by 8 bases and J by 4 bases, with 11 bases left in between.

V usage is TRBV28 and J usage is TRBJ2-2, with D possibly TRBD1 on 6 matching bases. Trimming shortened V by 8 bases and J by 5 bases, and 12 bases separated the two germline ends. Per germline, CDR1 MDHEN and CDR2 SYDVKM. This CDR3 region has 13 residues. The CDR3 protein is CASRQAGTGELFF. The CDR3, as DNA: TGTGCCAGCCGACAGGCTGGTACCGGGGAGCTGTTTTTT.

The J gene is TRBJ2-3, the V gene TRBV6-4; 10 bases align to TRBD2. The CDR3 consists of 15 residues. The germline CDR1 and CDR2 sequences are MRHNA and SNTAGT. V was clipped by 3 bases and J by 1 base; unmatched bases: 1. The CDR3 DNA reads TGTGCCAGCAGTGAAGGGACTAGCGGCACAGATACGCAGTATTTT. Translating gives CASSEGTSGTDTQYF.

Only one count was recorded for this clone. This sequence joins TRBV9 and TRBJ2-1, with a possible D match to TRBD2 (7 bases). Germline V CDR1 and CDR2: SGDLS, YYNGEE. Trimming pared 7 bases from V and 7 bases from J, leaving 24 bases between. The CDR3 runs to 16 residues. The CDR3 DNA follows: TGTGCCAGCGCCCCCAGCCTAGCGGAGGGGGGGAATGAGCAGTTCTTC. Protein sequence: CASAPSLAEGGNEQFF. Filled out from reference TRBV9 and TRBJ2-1, the complete variable domain reads DSGVTQTPKHLITATGQRVTLRCSPRSGDLSVYWYQQSLDQGLQFLIQYYNGEERAKGNILERFSAQQFPDLHSELNLSSLELGDSALYFCASAPSLAEGGNEQFFGPGTRLTVL.

The chain links TRBV5-4 to TRBJ1-1, with 7 bases matching TRBD1. The junction had 12 bases not matched to a gene; V was cut back by 5 bases and J by 5 bases. This CDR3 has 15 amino acids. The V gene's germline CDR1 is SGHNT and CDR2 YYREEE (reference sequence). CDR3 nucleotide sequence: TGTGCCAGCAGTTCCGGGGAGGGGGCAAGGACTGAAGCTTTCTTT. Residues: CASSSGEGARTEAFF.

The V gene is TRBV2, the J gene TRBJ2-5; 9 bases align to TRBD2. The CDR3 consists of 15 residues. Germline V lookup: CDR1 SNHLY, CDR2 FYNNEI. V was clipped by 6 bases and J by 1 base; unmatched bases: 6. The CDR3 sequence: CASSLAGVLQETQYF. In nucleotides, the CDR3 is TGTGCCAGCAGCTTAGCGGGAGTTCTCCAAGAGACCCAGTACTTC. Variable domain in full (rest from reference TRBV2 and TRBJ2-5): EPEVTQTPSHQVTQMGQEVILRCVPISNHLYFYWYRQILGQKVEFLVSFYNNEISEKSEIFDDQFSVERPDGSNFTLKIRSTKLEDSAMYFCASSLAGVLQETQYFGPGTRLLVL.

J is TRBJ2-7 and V is TRBV19; D not resolved. The V gene lost 1 base and the J gene lost 0 bases, with 10 bases spanning the gap. CDR1 is LNHDA and CDR2 is SQIVND in the germline V gene (reference sequence). The CDR3 spans 15 residues. CDR3 region: CASSIAAKGSYEQYF. The CDR3, as DNA: TGTGCCAGTAGTATAGCCGCCAAGGGCTCCTACGAGCAGTACTTC.

This sequence joins TRBV10-3 and TRBJ1-6; no reliable D call. This CDR3 region has 14 residues. The germline V gene encodes CDR1 ENHRY and CDR2 SYGVKD. V gave up 3 bases and J gave up 5 bases, with 8 bases separating them. The chain's CDR3 is CAISDTLDNSPLHF. As DNA, the CDR3 is TGTGCCATCAGTGACACACTGGATAATTCACCCCTCCACTTT.

The V and J genes are TRBV29-1 and TRBJ2-1; the match to TRBD2 covers 11 bases. The V gene's germline CDR1 is SQVTM and CDR2 ANQGSEA. The CDR3 has 15 residues. The V segment lost 7 bases and the J segment 6 bases; nucleotides outside the gene matches: 11. DNA for the CDR3: TGCAGCGCTGATACCGGGACTAGCGGAGGCAATGAGCAGTTCTTC. Amino acid sequence: CSADTGTSGGNEQFF.

The chain employs TRBV4-3 and TRBJ1-5; D remains unclear. CDR1 is LGHNA, CDR2 YSLEER, per germline. The ends were cut back, 0 bases at V and 0 bases at J, with 12 bases in the middle. This CDR3 has 17 residues. The CDR3, as DNA: TGCGCCAGCAGCCAAGATAACGTGTCGCATAGCAATCAGCCCCAGCATTTT. It specifies CASSQDNVSHSNQPQHF.

The V gene is TRBV5-1, the J gene TRBJ2-1, with TRBD2 matching over 8 bases. Losses at the gene ends were 1 base for V and 3 bases for J; bases not matched to a gene: 9. The CDR3 contains 17 residues. Germline V gene sequence: CDR1 SGHRS, CDR2 YFSETQ. The CDR3 DNA reads as TGCGCCAGCAGCTTGAGGGGGGCAGCGGGAGACTACAATGAGCAGTTCTTC. Amino acid sequence: CASSLRGAAGDYNEQFF.

The V and J genes are TRBV30 and TRBJ1-2; possibly TRBD1 for D (5 bases). The CDR3 is 14 amino acids. Germline V CDR1 and CDR2: GTSNPN, SVGIG (reference sequence). V lost 3 bases and J lost 4, with 15 bases in between. CDR3 sequence reads: CAWSAGPSLYGYTF. CDR3 in DNA: TGTGCCTGGAGCGCGGGGCCAAGTCTCTATGGCTACACCTTC.

Here the CDR3 reads CASSLRGAPEAFF. Written as DNA, the CDR3 is TGTGCCAGCAGCTTAAGAGGGGCCCCTGAAGCTTTCTTT. V usage is TRBV11-2 and J usage is TRBJ1-1, with a possible D match to TRBD1 (5 bases). This CDR3 has 13 residues. Trimming pared 2 bases from V and 6 bases from J, leaving 10 bases between. From germline, CDR1 is SGHAT and CDR2 FQNNGV.

The CDR3 is CATRGQSSYEQYF. CDR3 DNA: TGTGCCACCCGGGGACAGTCTTCCTACGAGCAGTACTTC. The chain couples TRBV15 to TRBJ2-7; 7 positions match TRBD1. Trimming removed 8 bases from V and 1 base from J; junction bases left unmatched: 5. The CDR3 is 13 amino acids. Per germline, CDR1 LNHNV and CDR2 YYDKDF (reference sequence).

The rearrangement uses TRBV9 and TRBJ1-3; D is possibly TRBD1 (5 bases). Between the trimmed V and J ends, which lost 2 bases and 4 bases, there was a span of 16 bases. Per germline, CDR1 SGDLS and CDR2 YYNGEE. The CDR3 sequence is 16 residues long. The DNA for the CDR3 is TGTGCCAGCAGCGTTCGTCCAGGGTTGTCCGGAAACACCATATATTTT. Protein sequence: CASSVRPGLSGNTIYF.

The chain uses TRBV30 and TRBJ2-7; no firm D call. The CDR3 extends over 14 amino acids. Germline lookup yields CDR1 GTSNPN and CDR2 SVGIG (reference sequence). Trimming stripped 0 bases from V and 5 bases from J, with 14 bases between. The DNA of the CDR3 is TGTGCCTGGAGTGTACGAACATCCGGCCACGAGCAGTACTTC. Protein sequence: CAWSVRTSGHEQYF.

This rearrangement joins TRBV9 to TRBJ2-1, with 9 bases fitting TRBD1. The CDR3 contains 15 residues. The germline V gene has CDR1 SGDLS and CDR2 YYNGEE. J was trimmed by 7 bases and V by 4 bases; bases with no gene match: 9. Written as DNA, the CDR3 is TGTGCCAGCAGCCTACGGACAGGGGTGCAAAATGAGCAGTTCTTC. It encodes CASSLRTGVQNEQFF.

In this sample, this clone turned up a few times. V gene TRBV6-5 combines with J gene TRBJ1-2, with a possible D match to TRBD1 (5 bases). From germline, CDR1 is MNHEY and CDR2 SVGAGI. Between the trimmed V and J ends, which lost 6 bases and 8 bases, there was a span of 16 bases. The CDR3 runs 13 residues. The CDR3 loop is CASSPGGRRGYTF. The CDR3 coding sequence is TGTGCCAGCAGCCCCGGGGGAAGAAGGGGCTACACCTTC.